A single sample gave rise to the 11 T cell receptor beta chains below, sequenced in a study of CD8+CD57+ T cells in acquired aplastic anemia. CD8+CD57+ cell expansion, shown by flow cytometry, had occurred in the patients selected for sequencing. TCR beta VDJ and CDR3 profiles were obtained from a genomic DNA template. TCRdb recomputed calls from the reads with MiXCR, one row per CDR3 protein. Among about 180,000 distinct CDR3 sequences listed, roughly 48% were seen once. Sequencing was performed on sorted CD4+, CD8+, or CD8+CD57+ T cells (not recorded which) from PBMCs. All receptors derive from a human donor with aplastic anemia.

The rearrangement joins TRBV2 to TRBJ1-1, with 7 bases fitting TRBD1. The CDR3 consists of 15 residues. V trimming: 5 bases; J trimming: 1 base; junction bases outside the gene matches: 7. Germline CDR1 reads SNHLY; CDR2 reads FYNNEI. The CDR3 nucleotides are TGTGCCAGCAGTAAAGACAGGGCATCGAACACTGAAGCTTTCTTT. The encoded protein is CASSKDRASNTEAFF. Using reference TRBV2 and TRBJ1-1 for the parts outside the CDR3, the full variable domain is EPEVTQTPSHQVTQMGQEVILRCVPISNHLYFYWYRQILGQKVEFLVSFYNNEISEKSEIFDDQFSVERPDGSNFTLKIRSTKLEDSAMYFCASSKDRASNTEAFFGQGTRLTVV.

This clonotype came up many times. J is TRBJ2-7 and V is TRBV29-1, with TRBD1 matching 9 bases. V gave up 7 bases and J gave up 6 bases; unmatched junction bases: 4. This CDR3 is 11 amino acids long. The germline V gene encodes CDR1 SQVTM and CDR2 ANQGSEA. Written as DNA, the CDR3 is TGCAGCGGAGGGACAGGGACCGAGCAGTACTTC. As protein: CSGGTGTEQYF.

This clonotype has at least ten counts. CDR3 loop: CASSQDVGRMDTQYF. CDR3 coding DNA: TGTGCCAGCAGCCAAGATGTGGGGCGTATGGATACGCAGTATTTT. This chain joins TRBV14 and TRBJ2-3; perhaps TRBD1 as D (5 bases). The CDR3 spans 15 residues. The V gene's germline CDR1 is SGHDN and CDR2 FVKESK. The V gene lost 0 bases and the J gene lost 6 bases, with 13 bases spanning the gap.

This clonotype was counted ten times or more. The missing conserved phenylalanine or tryptophan at the end of this CDR3 makes a read error likely. Because the CDR3's place on the DNA is in doubt, the DNA is left out and the CDR3 is given as listed by TCRdb. The J gene is TRBJ1-1, the V gene TRBV29-1. Germline V CDR1 and CDR2: SQVTM, ANQGSEA. A total of 9 residues make up the CDR3, ends included. The CDR3: CRPERREGN.

This clonotype was seen at least ten times. The chain couples TRBV5-1 to TRBJ2-3, with unresolved D. This CDR3 region has 15 residues. The V gene's germline CDR1 is SGHRS and CDR2 YFSETQ. V shed 0 bases and J shed 2 bases, with 10 bases lying between them. The DNA of the CDR3 is TGCGCCAGCAGCTTGGGAGTTTTAGACACAGATACGCAGTATTTT. Translation gives CASSLGVLDTDTQYF.

The chain employs TRBV4-1 and TRBJ2-7; no reliable D call. The CDR3 covers 13 residues. Germline V CDR1 and CDR2: MGHRA, YSYEKL. The V end was cut by 3 bases, the J end by 4 bases, with 10 bases between. The CDR3 reads CASSQVYRYEQYF. The CDR3 DNA follows: TGCGCCAGCAGCCAGGTCTACCGTTACGAGCAGTACTTC.

This clonotype was found many times. This rearrangement joins TRBV12-3 or TRBV12-4 to TRBJ1-1; 9 nucleotides match TRBD1. The CDR3 length is 14 residues. Trimming removed 8 bases from V and 4 bases from J; junction bases left unmatched: 8. The CDR3 spells CASAYRGRITEAFF. CDR3 coding DNA: TGTGCCAGCGCCTACAGGGGGCGGATCACTGAAGCTTTCTTT.

This clonotype appeared many times. The chain combines TRBV28 with TRBJ1-6; no reliable D call. The CDR3 has 15 amino acids. Germline-derived CDR1 and CDR2 are MDHEN and SYDVKM. V was pared by 1 base and J by 9 bases, with 13 bases between. CDR3 bases: TGTGCCAGCAGTTTATCAGTCGGGGAGGGTTCACCCCTCCACTTT. Translation gives CASSLSVGEGSPLHF.

The chain joins TRBV10-1 to TRBJ1-1; 9 bases are a match to TRBD1. V lost 10 bases, J lost 4 bases, and 10 bases stayed unmatched. The CDR3 length is 14 residues. The germline V gene has CDR1 WNHNN and CDR2 SYGVQD (reference sequence). CDR3 sequence: CATGVGQGSTEAFF. The CDR3 DNA sequence: TGCGCCACGGGGGTGGGACAGGGTAGCACTGAAGCTTTCTTT.

The V call is TRBV7-9, the J call TRBJ2-7, with 8 positions matching TRBD1. The CDR3 contains 14 residues. With V trimmed by 3 bases and J by 4 bases, 5 bases remained unmatched. The germline V gene has CDR1 SEHNR and CDR2 FQNEAQ (reference sequence). The DNA for the CDR3 is TGTGCCAGCAGCTTCGCTACAGGGGGATACGAGCAGTACTTC. Translation: CASSFATGGYEQYF.

The V gene is TRBV10-1, the J gene TRBJ2-5; 15 bases are shared with TRBD2. Looked up from germline, CDR1 is WNHNN and CDR2 is SYGVQD (reference sequence). The ends lost 4 bases at V and 5 bases at J; junction bases unmatched: 8. CDR3 size: 17 residues. CDR3: CASSGRTSGGAVETQYF. The CDR3 nucleotides read TGCGCCAGCAGTGGCCGGACTAGCGGGGGGGCTGTGGAGACCCAGTACTTC.